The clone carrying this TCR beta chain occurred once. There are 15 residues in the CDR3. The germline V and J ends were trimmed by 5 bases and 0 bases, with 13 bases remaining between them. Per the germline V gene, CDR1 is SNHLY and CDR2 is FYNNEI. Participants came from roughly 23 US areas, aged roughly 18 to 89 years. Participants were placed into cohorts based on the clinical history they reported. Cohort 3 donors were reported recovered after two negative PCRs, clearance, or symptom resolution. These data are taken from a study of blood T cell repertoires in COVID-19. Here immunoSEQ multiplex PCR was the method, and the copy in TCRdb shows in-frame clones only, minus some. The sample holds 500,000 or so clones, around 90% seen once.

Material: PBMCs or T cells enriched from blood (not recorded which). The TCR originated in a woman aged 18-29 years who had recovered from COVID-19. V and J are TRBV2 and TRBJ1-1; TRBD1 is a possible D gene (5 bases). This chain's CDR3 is CASSLRGNMNTEAFF. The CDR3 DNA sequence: TGTGCCAGCAGTCTAAGGGGCAACATGAACACTGAAGCTTTCTTT.